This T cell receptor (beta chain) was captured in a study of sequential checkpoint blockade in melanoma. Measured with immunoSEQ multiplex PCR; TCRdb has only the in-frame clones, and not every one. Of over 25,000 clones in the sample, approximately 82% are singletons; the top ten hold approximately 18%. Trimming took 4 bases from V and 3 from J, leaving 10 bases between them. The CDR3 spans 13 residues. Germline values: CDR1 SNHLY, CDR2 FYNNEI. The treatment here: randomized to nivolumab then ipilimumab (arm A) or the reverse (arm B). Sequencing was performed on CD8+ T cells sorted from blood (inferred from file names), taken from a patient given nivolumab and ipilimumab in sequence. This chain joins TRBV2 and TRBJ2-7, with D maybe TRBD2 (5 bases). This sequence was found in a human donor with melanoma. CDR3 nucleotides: TGTGCCAGCAGTGTTGGGAGCGGCTACGAGCAGTACTTC. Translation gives CASSVGSGYEQYF.